These 15 T cell receptor beta chains came from one sample sequenced in a study of shared clonotypes between healthy human individuals. Some clones are missing from TCRdb's copy, which holds only in-frame ones; the method was immunoSEQ multiplex PCR. The sample lists 2 million to 2.5 million clones; 80% to 95% were seen once. Sequencing was performed on naive CD4+ T cells from PBMCs. Subset denoted: CD45RA+ positively selected. Receptors were obtained from a man between 18 and 35 years old in good health. Some clones in this sample may be carry-over from other donors' samples.

The chain has TRBV18 and TRBJ1-4; a possible D gene is TRBD1 (6 bases). The CDR3 is 18 amino acids. V lost 3 bases, J lost 0 bases, and 17 bases lay in between. CDR1 and CDR2 (germline): KGHSH, LQKENI. The CDR3 here is CASSPLWGATSTNEKLFF. CDR3 in DNA: TGTGCCAGCTCACCCCTATGGGGGGCGACTTCAACTAATGAAAAACTGTTTTTT. Full variable domain (missing parts from reference TRBV18 and TRBJ1-4): NAGVMQNPRHLVRRRGQEARLRCSPMKGHSHVYWYRQLPEEGLKFMVYLQKENIIDESGMPKERFSAEFPKEGPSILRIQQVVRGDSAAYFCASSPLWGATSTNEKLFFGSGTQLSVL.

The V call is TRBV6-1, the J call TRBJ2-4; weak D call: TRBD1 (6 bases). Germline CDR1 and CDR2: MNHNS and SASEGT. This CDR3 has 17 amino acids. Trimming took off 3 bases at V and 2 bases at J, with 17 bases between the two ends. Here the CDR3 DNA reads TGTGCCAGCAGTGATGATATGGGGGCTGGTACCAAAAACATTCAGTACTTC. This gives the protein CASSDDMGAGTKNIQYF.

V gene TRBV5-6 combines with J gene TRBJ1-3, with D tentatively TRBD1 (5 bases). V was clipped by 3 bases and J by 0 bases, with 7 bases between them. Per germline, CDR1 SGHDT and CDR2 YYEEEE. The CDR3 has 14 amino acids. CDR3 sequence (DNA): TGTGCCAGCAGCTCAGGGAGCTCTGGAAACACCATATATTTT. Its translation: CASSSGSSGNTIYF.

J is TRBJ2-1 and V is TRBV9; 8 bases fit TRBD2. With V trimmed by 1 base and J by 7 bases, 7 bases remained unmatched. The germline V gene has CDR1 SGDLS and CDR2 YYNGEE. The CDR3 is made up of 15 amino acids. CDR3 nucleotides: TGTGCCAGCAGCGTATCGAGCGGGAGAGCAAATGAGCAGTTCTTC. Its translation is CASSVSSGRANEQFF.

V usage is TRBV21-1 and J usage is TRBJ2-7; TRBD2, the table's D call, lacks a check against the DNA. TRBV21-1 is labeled a pseudogene. CDR3 length: 14 residues. CDR3 residues: CASTTLGSRDEQYF. The CDR3 bases are TGTGCCAGCACTACCCTGGGGTCGAGGGACGAGCAGTACTTC.

The rearrangement links TRBV6-1 to TRBJ2-5, with 12 bases identical to TRBD1. Losses at the gene ends were 4 bases for V and 3 bases for J; bases not matched to a gene: 12. Germline assignment: CDR1 MNHNS and CDR2 SASEGT. The CDR3 length is 18 residues. The CDR3 DNA is TGTGCCAGCAGTGCCCTCCTGGGGACAGGGGGCACGGAAGAGACCCAGTACTTC. As protein: CASSALLGTGGTEETQYF.

The rearrangement uses TRBV15 and TRBJ1-1; no clear D. The ends were cut back, 1 base at V and 4 bases at J, with 4 bases in the middle. The CDR3 sequence is 12 residues long. Per germline, CDR1 LNHNV and CDR2 YYDKDF (reference sequence). The CDR3: CATSRGPTEAFF. The CDR3, as DNA: TGTGCCACCAGCAGAGGTCCCACTGAAGCTTTCTTT.

This chain links TRBV15 with TRBJ2-4; D not certain. CDR3 size: 15 residues. V lost 0 bases and J 9 bases, leaving 15 bases between the germline ends. Germline V gene sequence: CDR1 LNHNV, CDR2 YYDKDF (reference sequence). DNA for the CDR3: TGTGCCACCAGCAGAGAAAGAGTCCCCCGGACCATTCAGTACTTC. This codes for CATSRERVPRTIQYF.

Note on this clone: The identical CDR3 is also encoded by other nucleotide sequences in the sample. The chain joins TRBV30 to TRBJ2-5; perhaps TRBD2 as D (5 bases). V lost 1 base and J lost 5, with 11 bases in between. CDR1 GTSNPN and CDR2 SVGIG come from the germline V gene (reference sequence). CDR3 length: 13 residues. The CDR3 nucleotides read TGTGCCTGGAGTGGCCTTTCGGGGGAGACCCAGTACTTC. It is translated as CAWSGLSGETQYF.

In the case of this clone: A junction end diverges from the germline sequence, so it may reflect a read error. CDR3 loop: CASSRGRGETDTQYF. The DNA for the CDR3 is TGTGCCAGCAGTAGGGGGCGCGGAGAAACAGATACGCAGTATTTT. The genes are TRBV10-3 and TRBJ2-3; 7 positions agree with TRBD1. The CDR3 loop spans 15 amino acids. Per germline, CDR1 ENHRY and CDR2 SYGVKD.

To note about this clone: This sample includes further DNA sequences coding for the same CDR3. The chain has TRBV6-5 and TRBJ1-6; 8 bases fit TRBD1. Germline values: CDR1 MNHEY, CDR2 SVGAGI. Trimming took 5 bases from V and 7 from J; bases not matched to a gene: 1. CDR3 length: 13 residues. The CDR3 DNA is TGTGCCAGCAGTGACAGGGGCAATTCACCCCTCCACTTT. It is translated as CASSDRGNSPLHF.

Concerning this clone: This sample includes further DNA sequences coding for the same CDR3. The V gene is TRBV9, the J gene TRBJ2-3; D unresolved. Germline V lookup: CDR1 SGDLS, CDR2 YYNGEE. Trimming took off 0 bases at V and 2 bases at J, with 10 bases between the two ends. The CDR3 is 15 amino acids. In nucleotides, the CDR3 is TGTGCCAGCAGCGTAGAGGGCGGCGACACAGATACGCAGTATTTT. It codes for CASSVEGGDTDTQYF.

The chain is built from TRBV28 and TRBJ2-5; D may be TRBD2 (6 bases). The V and J ends lost 6 bases and 5 bases respectively, with 19 bases between them. The CDR3 loop spans 15 amino acids. In germline, CDR1 is MDHEN, CDR2 SYDVKM. CDR3 nucleotide sequence: TGTGCCAGCAGGACACCCTTTAATCGGGGGGAGACCCAGTACTTC. Translation: CASRTPFNRGETQYF.

The J gene is TRBJ1-2, the V gene TRBV6-1; 7 nucleotides match TRBD1. Germline CDR1 and CDR2: MNHNS and SASEGT. V lost 6 bases to trimming and J lost 0 bases; unmatched junction nucleotides: 4. This CDR3 contains 14 residues. CDR3 in amino acids: CASRGQLPNYGYTF. The DNA of the CDR3 is TGTGCCAGCAGGGGACAGTTACCTAACTATGGCTACACCTTC.

This clone came up a few times. This specimen includes other DNA sequences encoding the same CDR3. The V call is TRBV28, the J call TRBJ1-2; D is ambiguous. V was cut by 6 bases and J by 2 bases, with 4 bases left in between. The CDR3 runs 11 residues. Germline CDR1 and CDR2: MDHEN and SYDVKM. This CDR3 is CASRPNYGYTF. The CDR3 DNA is TGTGCCAGCAGGCCGAACTATGGCTACACCTTC.